The present T cell receptor (beta chain) was sequenced within a study of early T cells in non-severe SARS-CoV-2 infection. Study at large: Whole-blood bulk RNA, unsorted, was sequenced, and chains were unpaired.

This CDR3 is built from 15 residues. V was trimmed by 3 bases and J by 1 base, leaving 12 bases between them. Looked up from germline, CDR1 is MDHEN and CDR2 is SYDVKM. Individual cDNA molecules received unique molecular identifiers during library preparation. Via MiXCR, TCRdb re-called the 5' RACE reads, giving one row per CDR3 protein. The table lists some 41,000 distinct CDR3 sequences, about 23% of them singletons. Study-level points and caveats: The VDJdb matching leaned toward anti-spike CD8 responses and overlooked private and CD4 specificities.

About this clonotype: Its antigen is not identified.

Sequences were derived from whole blood, sampled at baseline. The chain combines TRBV28 with TRBJ2-5; possibly TRBD1 or TRBD2 for D (6 bases each). The TCR originated in an adult who was a healthcare worker with PCR-confirmed SARS-CoV-2 infection or an uninfected control (not recorded which). As DNA, the CDR3 is TGTGCCAGCAGTTTCGCACGGGGGCTCCAAGAGACCCAGTACTTC. Translating gives CASSFARGLQETQYF.